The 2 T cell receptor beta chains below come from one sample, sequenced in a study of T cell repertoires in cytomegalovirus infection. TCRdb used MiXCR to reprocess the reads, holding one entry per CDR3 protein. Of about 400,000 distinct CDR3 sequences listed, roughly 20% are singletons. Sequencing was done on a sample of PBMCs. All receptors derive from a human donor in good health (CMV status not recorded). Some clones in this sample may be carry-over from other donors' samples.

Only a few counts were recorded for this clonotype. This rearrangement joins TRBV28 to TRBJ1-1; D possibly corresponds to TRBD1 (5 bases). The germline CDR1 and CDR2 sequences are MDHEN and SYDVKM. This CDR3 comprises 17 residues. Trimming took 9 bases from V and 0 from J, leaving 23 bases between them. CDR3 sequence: CASPKGAGAEMNTEAFF. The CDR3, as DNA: TGTGCCAGTCCTAAAGGGGCAGGCGCCGAGATGAACACTGAAGCTTTCTTT.

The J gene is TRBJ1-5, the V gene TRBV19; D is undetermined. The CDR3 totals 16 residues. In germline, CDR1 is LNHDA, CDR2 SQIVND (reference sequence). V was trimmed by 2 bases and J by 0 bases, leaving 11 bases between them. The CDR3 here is CASSIKTVYSNQPQHF. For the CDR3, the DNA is TGTGCCAGTAGTATAAAGACCGTTTATAGCAATCAGCCCCAGCATTTT.